This TCR beta chain was recovered during a study of T cell repertoires in cytomegalovirus infection. Overall study findings and caveats: Based on cumulative public TCR beta family frequency, carriers of CMV plus the relevant HLA were identified. HLA-C-restricted CMV clonotypes gave the most frequent clonotype in two of eight donors.

TCRdb redid the calling of the reads with MiXCR, one entry per CDR3 protein. The sample yields roughly 170,000 distinct CDR3 sequences, roughly 22% seen once. This CDR3 has 16 residues. The V end lost 3 bases, the J end lost 0 bases, and 12 bases lay between the germline ends. Germline assignment: CDR1 LGHNA and CDR2 YNFKEQ. This clonotype was found a few times. Its antigen is still unknown. The receptor comes from a human donor in good health (CMV status not recorded). Some clones in this sample may be carry-over from other donors' samples. The V gene is TRBV4-2, the J gene TRBJ2-1; D is uncertain. The input for sequencing was CD8+ T cells from cultured PBMCs, taken from culture after CMV antigen stimulation. The CDR3 region has the DNA TGTGCCAGCAGCCACCCGGACGATGGCTCCTACAATGAGCAGTTCTTC. This gives the protein CASSHPDDGSYNEQFF.